These 32 T cell receptor beta chains originate from one sample sequenced in a study of OX40 agonist ivuxolimab in advanced cancers. Only in-frame clones appear in the TCRdb table, and some are missing; sequencing was by immunoSEQ multiplex PCR. The sample holds tens of thousands of clones, 80% seen once. The sample consisted of CD4+ or CD8+ T cells sorted from blood, taken in a trial of the OX40 agonist ivuxolimab. These receptors came from an adult with an advanced solid tumor such as melanoma, head and neck, liver or kidney cancer.

V gene TRBV30 combines with J gene TRBJ1-2; unclear D gene. V gave up 3 bases and J gave up 5 bases, with 4 bases separating them. The CDR3 is 10 amino acids. Germline values: CDR1 GTSNPN, CDR2 SVGIG (reference sequence). CDR3 sequence: CAWSHYGYTF. In DNA, the CDR3 is TGTGCCTGGAGCCATTATGGCTACACCTTC.

The chain is built from TRBV7-2 and TRBJ2-1; 9 positions match TRBD1. The CDR3 consists of 17 residues. The germline CDR1 and CDR2 sequences are SGHTA and FQGNSA. Trimming at V came to 5 bases and at J to 0 bases, leaving 8 bases not matched to a gene. CDR3 sequence: CASSPYGTGSSYNEQFF. The CDR3 nucleotides are TGTGCCAGCAGCCCGTACGGGACAGGGAGCTCCTACAATGAGCAGTTCTTC.

The chain joins TRBV2 to TRBJ1-2; no definite D call. Germline V gives CDR1 SNHLY, CDR2 FYNNEI. CDR3 length: 14 residues. Trimming removed 2 bases from V and 8 bases from J, with 15 bases in between. The CDR3 DNA is TGTGCCAGCAGTGAATACGGAGGCAATGGCGGCTACACCTTC. Protein product: CASSEYGGNGGYTF. Variable domain in full (rest from reference TRBV2 and TRBJ1-2): EPEVTQTPSHQVTQMGQEVILRCVPISNHLYFYWYRQILGQKVEFLVSFYNNEISEKSEIFDDQFSVERPDGSNFTLKIRSTKLEDSAMYFCASSEYGGNGGYTFGSGTRLTVV.

This clone is a singleton in its sample. The J gene is TRBJ2-5, the V gene TRBV5-1; a possible D gene is TRBD1 (6 bases). The V gene's germline CDR1 is SGHRS and CDR2 YFSETQ. The length of the CDR3 is 15 residues. Trimming stripped 0 bases from V and 3 bases from J, with 12 bases between. CDR3 sequence: CASSLGADREETQYF. The CDR3 coding sequence is TGCGCCAGCAGCTTGGGGGCGGACAGAGAAGAGACCCAGTACTTC.

The V and J genes are TRBV19 and TRBJ2-2; TRBD1 might be the D (6 bases). Germline-derived CDR1 and CDR2 are LNHDA and SQIVND (reference sequence). The CDR3 covers 14 residues. Trimming stripped 6 bases from V and 7 bases from J, with 15 bases between. CDR3 DNA: TGTGCCAGTAGCCCGGTACAGGGTGGCGGGGAGCTGTTTTTT. Its translation: CASSPVQGGGELFF. Together with reference TRBV19 and TRBJ2-2, the CDR3 gives the full variable domain: DGGITQSPKYLFRKEGQNVTLSCEQNLNHDAMYWYRQDPGQGLRLIYYSQIVNDFQKGDIAEGYSVSREKKESFPLTVTSAQKNPTAFYLCASSPVQGGGELFFGEGSRLTVL.

This chain connects TRBV7-2 to TRBJ1-1, with no clear D. This CDR3 is 14 amino acids long. Germline CDR1 is SGHTA and CDR2 is FQGNSA. Trimming cost V 0 bases and J 0 bases, with 5 bases left between them. The CDR3 DNA reads TGTGCCAGCAGCTTAGCTTCAGTGAACACTGAAGCTTTCTTT. As protein: CASSLASVNTEAFF.

The genes are TRBV7-9 and TRBJ1-4; TRBD1 agrees at 7 bases. Per the germline V gene, CDR1 is SEHNR and CDR2 is FQNEAQ (reference sequence). This CDR3 region has 13 residues. J gave up 7 bases and V 5 bases, and 4 bases lay outside the gene matches. This CDR3 reads CASSGRDSEKLFF. CDR3 bases: TGTGCCAGCAGCGGAAGGGACAGTGAAAAACTGTTTTTT.

The chain joins TRBV6-5 to TRBJ2-1; the D call may be TRBD1 or TRBD2 (6 bases each). Trimming cost V 5 bases and J 4 bases, with 15 bases left between them. The CDR3 consists of 15 residues. Germline V CDR1 and CDR2: MNHEY, SVGAGI. The chain's CDR3 is CASSPSEGGYNEQFF. The CDR3, as DNA: TGTGCCAGCAGTCCCTCGGAGGGGGGTTACAATGAGCAGTTCTTC.

V is TRBV7-2 and J is TRBJ2-3, with TRBD2 identical over 8 bases. This CDR3 region has 15 residues. The trim removed 5 bases at V and 4 bases at J, leaving 8 bases unmatched. The germline V gene has CDR1 SGHTA and CDR2 FQGNSA. The CDR3 reads CASSGQAGVADTQYF. For the CDR3, the DNA is TGTGCCAGCAGCGGACAAGCGGGAGTGGCAGATACGCAGTATTTT.

V gene TRBV2 combines with J gene TRBJ2-1, with 7 nucleotides matching TRBD2. This CDR3 has 12 residues. Trimming took 5 bases from V and 14 from J; bases not matched to a gene: 9. Germline CDR1 is SNHLY and CDR2 is FYNNEI. CDR3 region: CASSPGGRYKFF. The CDR3, as DNA: TGTGCCAGCAGTCCCGGGGGGAGGTATAAGTTCTTC.

This clone is termed medium-sized. The sample contains more than one DNA sequence encoding this CDR3. The rearrangement uses TRBV19 and TRBJ1-5; D is ambiguous. The CDR3 spans 13 residues. Trimming removed 3 bases at V and 5 bases at J, with 8 bases between. The germline V gene encodes CDR1 LNHDA and CDR2 SQIVND (reference sequence). CDR3 sequence reads: CASSMGRDQPQHF. DNA of the CDR3: TGTGCCAGTAGTATGGGTAGGGATCAGCCCCAGCATTTT.

The chain recombines TRBV19 with TRBJ1-1; D is perhaps TRBD1 (5 bases). Germline V gene lookup returns CDR1 LNHDA and CDR2 SQIVND (reference sequence). This CDR3 is built from 14 residues. The V gene lost 8 bases and the J gene lost 5 bases, with 18 bases spanning the gap. The CDR3 coding sequence is TGTGCCAGTCCCATTACCCCAGGGAGAACTGAAGCTTTCTTT. As protein: CASPITPGRTEAFF.

In its sample, this clone was seen a few times. The chain combines TRBV6-1 with TRBJ2-7, with a tentative D call TRBD2 (7 bases). V was trimmed by 11 bases and J by 3 bases, leaving 17 bases between them. The germline gives CDR1 MNHNS, CDR2 SASEGT. The CDR3 totals 13 residues. The CDR3 is CAADGRGLYEQYF. For the CDR3, the DNA is TGTGCCGCCGATGGGCGGGGGCTCTACGAGCAGTACTTC.

This clone was counted a few times. As DNA, the CDR3 is TGTGCCAGCAGTGTTTCTAGCGGGAGCTACAATGAGCAGTTCTTC. This translates into CASSVSSGSYNEQFF. The chain is built from TRBV2 and TRBJ2-1; the match to TRBD2 covers 10 bases. Trimming took 4 bases from V and 3 from J; bases not matched to a gene: 3. CDR1 and CDR2 (germline): SNHLY, FYNNEI. The CDR3 length is 15 residues. Looking up the rest from reference TRBV2 and TRBJ2-1 gives the full variable domain: EPEVTQTPSHQVTQMGQEVILRCVPISNHLYFYWYRQILGQKVEFLVSFYNNEISEKSEIFDDQFSVERPDGSNFTLKIRSTKLEDSAMYFCASSVSSGSYNEQFFGPGTRLTVL.

The V and J genes are TRBV6-5 and TRBJ2-7; possible D gene TRBD2, 6 bases. V lost 6 bases, J lost 0 bases, and 15 bases lay in between. Germline lookup yields CDR1 MNHEY and CDR2 SVGAGI. The CDR3 sequence is 15 residues long. The CDR3 DNA reads as TGTGCCAGCAGCCTTACCCAGGGAGGCTCCTACGAGCAGTACTTC. This sequence encodes CASSLTQGGSYEQYF.

V and J are TRBV7-2 and TRBJ2-2, with a weak D call TRBD2 (5 bases). In germline, CDR1 is SGHTA, CDR2 FQGNSA. Trimming pared 0 bases from V and 6 bases from J, leaving 11 bases between. CDR3 length: 15 amino acids. CDR3 coding DNA: TGTGCCAGCAGCTTAGCCGGCCAGAGGGCCGGGGAGCTGTTTTTT. It specifies CASSLAGQRAGELFF.

The CDR3 protein is CASSQEILLREQETQYF. CDR3 DNA sequence: TGTGCCAGCAGCCAAGAAATATTATTGAGGGAGCAAGAGACCCAGTACTTC. The chain joins TRBV14 to TRBJ2-5; perhaps TRBD2 as D (5 bases). CDR1 and CDR2 from the germline V gene are SGHDN and FVKESK. The CDR3 length is 17 residues. Trimming took off 0 bases at V and 2 bases at J, with 16 bases between the two ends.

The rearrangement joins TRBV5-4 to TRBJ2-3; tentatively, D is TRBD2 (6 bases). Germline V gene sequence: CDR1 SGHNT, CDR2 YYREEE (reference sequence). Trimming took 3 bases from V and 0 from J, leaving 8 bases between them. The CDR3 is made up of 14 amino acids. The CDR3 spells CASSSGVSTDTQYF. For the CDR3, the DNA is TGTGCCAGCAGCTCGGGAGTCAGCACAGATACGCAGTATTTT.

This clone has a single count. The chain links TRBV18 to TRBJ1-3; TRBD1 is a possible D gene (6 bases). Germline values: CDR1 KGHSH, CDR2 LQKENI. The CDR3 loop spans 19 amino acids. The V and J ends lost 2 bases and 1 base respectively, with 21 bases between them. CDR3: CASSPTTITKQGSGNTIYF. Here the CDR3 DNA reads TGTGCCAGCTCACCAACGACGATTACTAAGCAGGGGTCTGGAAACACCATATATTTT. The entire variable domain, with the rest obtained from reference TRBV18 and TRBJ1-3, is as follows: NAGVMQNPRHLVRRRGQEARLRCSPMKGHSHVYWYRQLPEEGLKFMVYLQKENIIDESGMPKERFSAEFPKEGPSILRIQQVVRGDSAAYFCASSPTTITKQGSGNTIYFGEGSWLTVV.

The chain recombines TRBV19 with TRBJ1-5; 7 nucleotides match TRBD1. The CDR3 has 19 amino acids. With V trimmed by 2 bases and J by 0 bases, 13 bases remained unmatched. The V gene's germline CDR1 is LNHDA and CDR2 SQIVND (reference sequence). The CDR3 loop is CASSISYDRVRDSNQPQHF. The DNA for the CDR3 is TGTGCCAGTAGTATATCCTACGACAGGGTGCGAGATAGCAATCAGCCCCAGCATTTT.

Notes on this clone: In the same sample, other DNA sequences code for this CDR3. V and J are TRBV2 and TRBJ2-1; D ambiguous. Germline CDR1 reads SNHLY; CDR2 reads FYNNEI. Trimming shortened V by 4 bases and J by 5 bases, and 9 bases separated the two germline ends. The CDR3 contains 13 residues. In DNA, the CDR3 is TGTGCCAGCAGTGTCGGGCTTAACAATGAGCAGTTCTTC. This translates into CASSVGLNNEQFF.

In its sample, this clone was seen a few times. The CDR3 spells CAHGTLTYEQYF. The CDR3 nucleotides read TGTGCCCATGGGACGCTCACCTACGAGCAGTACTTC. The chain is built from TRBV30 and TRBJ2-7; TRBD1 or TRBD2 may be the D gene (5 bases each). V was pared by 8 bases and J by 2 bases, with 13 bases between. Germline V gene data show CDR1 as GTSNPN and CDR2 as SVGIG (reference sequence). This CDR3 contains 12 residues.

The chain carries TRBV6-1 and TRBJ1-1; 7 nucleotides line up with TRBD1. The CDR3 consists of 16 residues. V lost 4 bases and J lost 0; bases outside the gene matches: 8. From germline, CDR1 is MNHNS and CDR2 SASEGT. The CDR3 sequence: CASSGPPGQLNTEAFF. For the CDR3, the DNA is TGTGCCAGCAGTGGACCGCCGGGACAGCTGAACACTGAAGCTTTCTTT.

The rearrangement joins TRBV4-2 to TRBJ2-3; the D gene is possibly TRBD1 (6 bases). The germline V gene encodes CDR1 LGHNA and CDR2 YNFKEQ. This CDR3 spans 17 amino acids. Trimming left V 3 bases short and J 1 base short, with 17 bases between. Here the CDR3 reads CASSQHRASDGTDTQYF. The DNA of the CDR3 is TGTGCCAGCAGCCAGCACAGGGCTTCGGATGGCACAGATACGCAGTATTTT.

V usage is TRBV2 and J usage is TRBJ2-5; TRBD1 matches 12 bases. Germline V gene sequence: CDR1 SNHLY, CDR2 FYNNEI. The CDR3 consists of 15 residues. With V trimmed by 7 bases and J by 5 bases, 8 bases remained unmatched. The CDR3 nucleotides read TGTGCCAGCACCAAGGGACAGGGGGCGCGGGAGACCCAGTACTTC. This translates into CASTKGQGARETQYF.

The chain links TRBV6-6 to TRBJ1-4; D is unresolved. The CDR3 extends over 12 amino acids. CDR1 is MNHNY, CDR2 SVGAGI, per germline (reference sequence). V gave up 5 bases and J gave up 10 bases, with 11 bases separating them. DNA of the CDR3: TGTGCCAGCAGTACGATAGGGCTAAAACTGTTTTTT. Translation gives CASSTIGLKLFF.

The rearrangement uses TRBV5-1 and TRBJ2-3, with TRBD2 matching 8 bases. Losses at the gene ends were 0 bases for V and 0 bases for J; bases not matched to a gene: 6. Germline V gene lookup returns CDR1 SGHRS and CDR2 YFSETQ. CDR3 length: 17 amino acids. The CDR3 protein is CASSLEASGSSTDTQYF. The CDR3 DNA sequence: TGCGCCAGCAGCTTGGAGGCTAGCGGGTCTAGCACAGATACGCAGTATTTT.

V usage is TRBV10-2 and J usage is TRBJ1-1; no clear D gene. Germline CDR1 is WSHSY and CDR2 is SAAADI. V was cut by 3 bases and J by 6 bases, with 8 bases left in between. The CDR3 runs 12 residues. The CDR3 sequence is CASSEQSAEAFF. Here the CDR3 DNA reads TGCGCCAGCAGTGAACAGTCAGCTGAAGCTTTCTTT.

This sequence joins TRBV6-5 and TRBJ2-7; 9 positions agree with TRBD2. After removal of 10 bases from V and 1 base from J, the junction contained 8 bases not matched to a gene. Germline-derived CDR1 and CDR2 are MNHEY and SVGAGI. The CDR3 length is 14 residues. Written as DNA, the CDR3 is TGTGCCACCCGAAGACTAGCGGAATCCTACGAGCAGTACTTC. This codes for CATRRLAESYEQYF.

The chain carries TRBV19 and TRBJ2-5; possibly TRBD1 for D (6 bases). The germline V gene encodes CDR1 LNHDA and CDR2 SQIVND (reference sequence). The CDR3 runs 12 residues. Trimming took off 11 bases at V and 5 bases at J, with 15 bases between the two ends. CDR3 in DNA: TGTGCCTCAAGACAGGCCGGGGAGACCCAGTACTTC. It specifies CASRQAGETQYF.

This clone was counted only a few times. The rearrangement joins TRBV6-1 to TRBJ1-1, with D perhaps TRBD1 (6 bases). CDR3 length: 13 amino acids. Trimming shortened V by 6 bases and J by 7 bases, and 15 bases separated the two germline ends. Germline V gene data show CDR1 as MNHNS and CDR2 as SASEGT. This chain's CDR3 is CASRENRGGEAFF. In DNA, the CDR3 is TGTGCCAGCAGAGAGAATAGGGGGGGTGAAGCTTTCTTT.

V gene TRBV5-1 combines with J gene TRBJ2-5, with D perhaps matching TRBD2 (6 bases). The V end was cut by 0 bases, the J end by 2 bases, with 14 bases between. The germline V gene encodes CDR1 SGHRS and CDR2 YFSETQ. The CDR3 has 16 amino acids. CDR3 residues: CASSLASSALQETQYF. The CDR3 nucleotides are TGCGCCAGCAGCTTGGCTTCTAGCGCCCTACAAGAGACCCAGTACTTC. The entire variable domain, with the rest obtained from reference TRBV5-1 and TRBJ2-5, is as follows: KAGVTQTPRYLIKTRGQQVTLSCSPISGHRSVSWYQQTPGQGLQFLFEYFSETQRNKGNFPGRFSGRQFSNSRSEMNVSTLELGDSALYLCASSLASSALQETQYFGPGTRLLVL.